The 17 T cell receptor beta chains presented below share a single source sample, sequenced in a study of regulatory T cells in long-lasting Graves disease. HTBI primers from iRepertoire and Arm-PCR of CDR3 regions yielded the TCR beta libraries. One entry per CDR3 protein results from TCRdb running MiXCR on the multiplex PCR reads. The sample has about 540,000 distinct CDR3 sequences; approximately 13% are singletons. The sample's time point: newly diagnosed GD, antithyroid drugs for less than 3 months. The TCR library was made from RNA that had been extracted from PBMCs in TRIzol. These data were likewise used in another study, on T cells in Graves' hyperthyroidism and ophthalmopathy.

The starting material was peripheral blood mononuclear cells (PBMCs), obtained at new diagnosis, from a patient treated with antithyroid drugs. The source is a man aged 30 to 39 with Graves disease.

This clonotype was seen at least ten times. The chain uses TRBV20-1 and TRBJ2-3; no clear D gene. Trimming took off 3 bases at V and 1 base at J, with 11 bases between the two ends. The CDR3 is 14 residues long. The germline gives CDR1 DFQATT, CDR2 SNEGSKA (reference sequence). CDR3 in DNA: TGCAGTGCTAGCAAGGTCGAGGGCACAGATACGCAGTATTTT. Protein sequence: CSASKVEGTDTQYF.

The sample holds a few counts of this clonotype. This sequence joins TRBV20-1 and TRBJ1-2; unclear D gene. Per the germline V gene, CDR1 is DFQATT and CDR2 is SNEGSKA (reference sequence). Trimming removed 4 bases from V and 6 bases from J, with 21 bases in between. CDR3 size: 15 residues. The CDR3 loop reads CSAKAPWASRDGYTF. The CDR3 coding sequence is TGCAGTGCTAAAGCCCCCTGGGCCAGTAGAGATGGCTACACCTTC.

This clonotype has ten or more counts. Written as DNA, the CDR3 is TGTGCCAGCAGCGGCTACGGGACAAACCGACGGGGAGACACCGGGGAGCTGTTTTTT. As protein: CASSGYGTNRRGDTGELFF. This chain uses TRBV11-2 with TRBJ2-2, with D possibly TRBD1 on 6 matching bases. Germline V lookup: CDR1 SGHAT, CDR2 FQNNGV. The V end was cut by 5 bases, the J end by 3 bases, with 25 bases between. The CDR3 runs to 19 residues.

Ten or more counts support this clonotype. This chain connects TRBV5-6 to TRBJ2-3; D perhaps matches TRBD2 (6 bases). Germline V gene sequence: CDR1 SGHDT, CDR2 YYEEEE. The CDR3 spans 16 residues. V was pared by 3 bases and J by 6 bases, with 20 bases between. CDR3 sequence reads: CASSSLASGRGDTQYF. DNA for the CDR3: TGTGCCAGCAGCTCCCTGGCGAGCGGACGGGGGGATACGCAGTATTTT.

The chain combines TRBV30 with TRBJ1-5, with 7 bases matching TRBD1. In germline, CDR1 is GTSNPN, CDR2 SVGIG (reference sequence). The CDR3 spans 14 residues. V was clipped by 5 bases and J by 6 bases; unmatched bases: 10. The DNA for the CDR3 is TGTGCCTGGTCCCTCCAGGGGGGAGGTCAGCCCCAGCATTTT. Amino acids: CAWSLQGGGQPQHF. Variable domain in full (rest from reference TRBV30 and TRBJ1-5): SQTIHQWPATLVQPVGSPLSLECTVEGTSNPNLYWYRQAAGRGLQLLFYSVGIGQISSEVPQNLSASRPQDRQFILSSKKLLLSDSGFYLCAWSLQGGGQPQHFGDGTRLSIL.

The V gene is TRBV20-1, the J gene TRBJ2-7, with D perhaps TRBD1 (5 bases). V lost 3 bases to trimming and J lost 0 bases, with 12 bases between them. This CDR3 is built from 14 residues. The germline gives CDR1 DFQATT, CDR2 SNEGSKA (reference sequence). The DNA of the CDR3 is TGCAGTGCTAGGGAGCAGGGCTTCTCCTACGAGCAGTACTTC. This sequence encodes CSAREQGFSYEQYF.

This clonotype occurred many times. The rearrangement links TRBV7-9 to TRBJ2-2, with 7 bases matching TRBD2. CDR3 length: 18 amino acids. V shed 3 bases, J shed 3 bases, and the junction held 13 bases outside the gene matches. Germline V gene data show CDR1 as SEHNR and CDR2 as FQNEAQ (reference sequence). The CDR3 sequence: CASSFSPRVSGYTGELFF. The CDR3 DNA is TGTGCCAGCAGCTTTTCCCCCCGGGTTAGCGGGTACACCGGGGAGCTGTTTTTT.

This clonotype was seen a few times. The V and J genes are TRBV18 and TRBJ1-1; TRBD1 matches at 10 bases. Unmatched junction bases numbered 8, after V lost 3 bases and J lost 1 base. The CDR3 runs to 17 residues. Germline assignment: CDR1 KGHSH and CDR2 LQKENI. The CDR3 nucleotides are TGTGCCAGCTCACCCCCGGGACAGGGGTTTCCGAACACTGAAGCTTTCTTT. The encoded protein is CASSPPGQGFPNTEAFF.

This clonotype has a count of ten or more. V gene TRBV27 combines with J gene TRBJ2-2; 9 bases are a match to TRBD1. This CDR3 spans 16 amino acids. Unmatched junction bases numbered 8, after V lost 4 bases and J lost 5 bases. CDR1 and CDR2 (germline): MNHEY, SMNVEV (reference sequence). The CDR3 nucleotides read TGTGCCAGCAGTTACCCTAGACAGGGGGGTACCGGGGAGCTGTTTTTT. Translated: CASSYPRQGGTGELFF.

This clonotype was detected many times. The CDR3 reads CAIKGAGYEQYF. As DNA, the CDR3 is TGTGCCATCAAAGGGGCGGGTTACGAGCAGTACTTC. V usage is TRBV10-3 and J usage is TRBJ2-7; D assignment may be TRBD1 or TRBD2 (5 bases each). V lost 7 bases and J 4 bases, leaving 11 bases between the germline ends. The CDR3 sequence is 12 residues long. Germline values: CDR1 ENHRY, CDR2 SYGVKD.

V usage is TRBV11-3 and J usage is TRBJ2-6; 7 nucleotides line up with TRBD1. V was clipped by 2 bases and J by 2 bases; unmatched bases: 18. This CDR3 contains 21 residues. From germline, CDR1 is SGHNT and CDR2 YENEEA. The DNA for the CDR3 is TGTGCCAGCAGCTTATTTGGTCTAGGGGGCGGCGAAGGAACTGGGGCCAACGTCCTGACTTTC. It codes for CASSLFGLGGGEGTGANVLTF.

This clonotype was observed many times. The gene calls are TRBV5-1 and TRBJ1-4; the match to TRBD1 covers 7 bases. The V gene's germline CDR1 is SGHRS and CDR2 YFSETQ. CDR3 size: 15 residues. With 0 bases clipped from V and 8 bases from J, the junction kept 7 bases outside the gene matches. The CDR3 DNA reads TGCGCCAGCAGCTTGGGTGAGGGGGCAGGAGAAAAACTGTTTTTT. Amino acids: CASSLGEGAGEKLFF.

This clonotype appeared a few times. V usage is TRBV6-1 and J usage is TRBJ2-2, with 14 bases aligning to TRBD2. Unmatched junction bases numbered 3, after V lost 8 bases and J lost 1 base. In germline, CDR1 is MNHNS, CDR2 SASEGT. The CDR3 length is 16 residues. CDR3 nucleotides: TGTGCCAGCTGGGGGACTAGCGGGAGGAACACCGGGGAGCTGTTTTTT. The encoded protein is CASWGTSGRNTGELFF.

J is TRBJ1-1 and V is TRBV5-6; maybe TRBD1 (5 bases). Germline assignment: CDR1 SGHDT and CDR2 YYEEEE. With 4 bases removed from V and 3 bases from J, the gap between germline ends came to 22 bases. The CDR3 is made up of 17 amino acids. The CDR3 spells CASSRGGGGYLDTEAFF. In nucleotides, the CDR3 is TGTGCCAGCAGCCGCGGTGGGGGGGGATATTTGGACACTGAAGCTTTCTTT.

Ten or more counts support this clonotype. The J gene is TRBJ1-5, the V gene TRBV29-1; no definite D call. Trimming pared 7 bases from V and 1 base from J, leaving 11 bases between. This CDR3 region has 13 residues. Germline loops: CDR1 SQVTM, CDR2 ANQGSEA. This CDR3 reads CSARKDSNQPQHF. In nucleotides, the CDR3 is TGCAGCGCTCGAAAGGACAGCAATCAGCCCCAGCATTTT.

The chain joins TRBV7-8 to TRBJ2-3; TRBD1 or TRBD2 may be the D gene (5 bases each). Between the trimmed V and J ends, which lost 5 bases and 4 bases, there was a span of 19 bases. The length of the CDR3 is 16 residues. In germline, CDR1 is SGHVS, CDR2 FQNEAQ. The CDR3 DNA sequence: TGTGCCAGCAGCCATCGCCGGGGCCGGCCGGCAGATACGCAGTATTTT. It encodes CASSHRRGRPADTQYF. The full variable domain, completed using reference TRBV7-8 and TRBJ2-3, is GAGVSQSPRYKVAKRGQDVALRCDPISGHVSLFWYQQALGQGPEFLTYFQNEAQLDKSGLPSDRFFAERPEGSVSTLKIQRTQQEDSAVYLCASSHRRGRPADTQYFGPGTRLTVL.

The J gene is TRBJ2-5, the V gene TRBV29-1; a possible D gene is TRBD1 (6 bases). V gave up 1 base and J gave up 3 bases, with 9 bases separating them. Germline CDR1 is SQVTM and CDR2 is ANQGSEA. This CDR3 is 13 amino acids long. CDR3: CSVEGRGKETQYF. The DNA for the CDR3 is TGCAGCGTTGAAGGCAGGGGTAAAGAGACCCAGTACTTC.